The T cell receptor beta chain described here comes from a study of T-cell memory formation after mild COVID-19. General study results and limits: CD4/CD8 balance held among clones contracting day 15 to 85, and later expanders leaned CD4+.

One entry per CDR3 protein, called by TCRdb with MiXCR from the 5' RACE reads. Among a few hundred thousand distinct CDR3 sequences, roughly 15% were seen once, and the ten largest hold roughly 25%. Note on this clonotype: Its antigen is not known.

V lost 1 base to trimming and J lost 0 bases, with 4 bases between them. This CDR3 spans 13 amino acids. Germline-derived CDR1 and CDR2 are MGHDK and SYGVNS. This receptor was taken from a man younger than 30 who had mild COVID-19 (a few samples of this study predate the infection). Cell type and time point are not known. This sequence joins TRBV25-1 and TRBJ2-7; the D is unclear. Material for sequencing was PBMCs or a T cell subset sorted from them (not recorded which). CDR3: CASSEWASYEQYF. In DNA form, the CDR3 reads TGTGCCAGCAGTGAATGGGCCTCCTACGAGCAGTACTTC.